The subject of this entry is one T cell receptor (beta chain). Antigen unknown. This record comes from a study of shared clonotypes between healthy human individuals. Study-wide points: Against clonotypes common to all four donors, non-shared ones had lower generation probabilities.

From germline, CDR1 is SEHNR and CDR2 FQNEAQ (reference sequence). The CDR3 is 16 residues long. The V and J ends lost 4 bases and 5 bases, in that order; junction bases with no gene match: 10. The repertoire was sequenced with immunoSEQ multiplex PCR; TCRdb's copy has only in-frame clones and lacks some. The sample has around 88,000 clones, around 67% seen once. Sequencing used memory CD8+ T cells sorted from blood. Subset here: CD45RO+ cells pooled with CCR7-negative TemRA cells. This TCR came from a man aged 25-45 years in good health. The V gene is TRBV7-9, the J gene TRBJ2-7, with 11 positions matching TRBD2. CDR3 residues: CASSSPGTSGENEQYF. The CDR3 DNA sequence: TGTGCCAGCAGCTCCCCCGGGACTAGCGGAGAGAACGAGCAGTACTTC.